What follows are 12 T cell receptor beta chains derived from one specimen sequenced in a study of cytomegalovirus exposure and HLA in healthy donors (dated by TCRdb to between 2016 and 2019). The receptor library was made with the immunoSEQ multiplex PCR assay. For the multiplex PCR, a mixture combining 60 forward primers for TCR Vbeta segments and 13 reverse primers for TCR Jbeta segments was used. The source is immuneACCESS, and TCRdb retained only in-frame sequences with V and J called. Part of the clones is not carried over; for the studies checked, unresolved V genes explain less than half of this, and the remainder is unexplained. The sample table shows around 130,000 clones, and just under 75% are seen once. Around 6.6% of the sample belongs to the ten largest clones. Sequencing was done on a sample of PBMCs. The receptors derive from a man aged 35-49 years in good health and CMV-seropositive.

This chain connects TRBV28 to TRBJ2-2; 7 nucleotides match TRBD1. V was clipped by 7 bases and J by 3 bases; unmatched bases: 8. The germline CDR1 and CDR2 sequences are MDHEN and SYDVKM. The CDR3 sequence is 15 residues long. The CDR3 here is CASTQGDIYTGELFF. The CDR3 DNA reads as TGTGCCAGCACCCAGGGGGACATCTACACCGGGGAGCTGTTTTTT.

The V call is TRBV18, the J call TRBJ2-7, with D perhaps matching TRBD1 (5 bases). The CDR3 has 14 amino acids. Germline CDR1 and CDR2: KGHSH and LQKENI. The V end lost 1 base, the J end lost 6 bases, and 13 bases lay between the germline ends. CDR3 residues: CASSPLDILGEQYF. The CDR3 DNA reads TGTGCCAGCTCACCACTGGACATCTTAGGCGAGCAGTACTTC. Drawing the rest from reference TRBV18 and TRBJ2-7, the complete variable domain is NAGVMQNPRHLVRRRGQEARLRCSPMKGHSHVYWYRQLPEEGLKFMVYLQKENIIDESGMPKERFSAEFPKEGPSILRIQQVVRGDSAAYFCASSPLDILGEQYFGPGTRLTVT.

The chain is built from TRBV9 and TRBJ2-3, with D tentatively TRBD1 (5 bases). This CDR3 region has 15 residues. Between the trimmed V and J ends, which lost 3 bases and 0 bases, there was a span of 11 bases. The germline V gene has CDR1 SGDLS and CDR2 YYNGEE. The CDR3 nucleotides read TGTGCCAGCAGCGATACAGGCACTAGCACAGATACGCAGTATTTT. Amino acids: CASSDTGTSTDTQYF.

Comments on this clone: At one end the junction does not follow the germline gene, possibly because of a read error. CDR3 sequence reads: CAGSLGRDNEQYF. As DNA, the CDR3 is TGTGCCGGCAGCTTAGGCAGGGACAACGAGCAGTACTTC. The genes are TRBV11-3 and TRBJ2-7; a possible D gene is TRBD1 (6 bases). The length of the CDR3 is 13 residues. Germline V gene lookup returns CDR1 SGHNT and CDR2 YENEEA.

This rearrangement joins TRBV29-1 to TRBJ2-7; TRBD1 matches 10 bases. The CDR3 has 13 residues. Trimming removed 6 bases from V and 3 bases from J; junction bases left unmatched: 5. Germline CDR1 reads SQVTM; CDR2 reads ANQGSEA. CDR3 nucleotide sequence: TGCAGCGTGGCGACAGGGGGCAACTACGAGCAGTACTTC. Translation gives CSVATGGNYEQYF.

This clone was counted a few times. The chain recombines TRBV28 with TRBJ1-2; the D gene is possibly TRBD1 (6 bases). The V and J ends lost 9 bases and 8 bases respectively, with 10 bases between them. Germline V CDR1 and CDR2: MDHEN, SYDVKM. The CDR3 runs 10 residues. This CDR3 is CARRDNGYTF. The CDR3 DNA follows: TGTGCCAGGAGGGACAACGGCTACACCTTC.

The chain joins TRBV30 to TRBJ1-2, with D unclear. CDR1 is GTSNPN and CDR2 is SVGIG in the germline V gene (reference sequence). The CDR3 totals 13 residues. V gave up 1 base and J gave up 1 base, with 7 bases separating them. CDR3 nucleotide sequence: TGTGCCTGGAGTGCGGGGAATAACTATGGCTACACCTTC. It specifies CAWSAGNNYGYTF.

CDR3 nucleotide sequence: TGTGCCAGCAGCCAGGGCGCGAACACCGGGGAGCTGTTTTTT. Amino acids: CASSQGANTGELFF. The V call is TRBV2, the J call TRBJ2-2; D is perhaps TRBD1 (5 bases). Trimming took 6 bases from V and 0 from J, leaving 8 bases between them. Germline lookup yields CDR1 SNHLY and CDR2 FYNNEI. CDR3 length: 14 residues.

The chain has TRBV30 and TRBJ2-7; D possibly corresponds to TRBD2 (6 bases). This CDR3 comprises 13 residues. Germline assignment: CDR1 GTSNPN and CDR2 SVGIG (reference sequence). Trimming shortened V by 4 bases and J by 7 bases, and 17 bases separated the two germline ends. DNA of the CDR3: TGTGCCTGGAAGTCGGGACTCAACTTGGAGCAGTACTTC. Amino acid sequence: CAWKSGLNLEQYF.

The V and J genes are TRBV29-1 and TRBJ1-2, with D tentatively TRBD1 (5 bases). V was clipped by 0 bases and J by 8 bases, with 16 bases between them. Germline V gene data show CDR1 as SQVTM and CDR2 as ANQGSEA. CDR3 length: 14 amino acids. As DNA, the CDR3 is TGCAGCGTTGAAGAAGGGCTACAGGCCTCGGGCTACACCTTC. It translates to CSVEEGLQASGYTF.

The chain carries TRBV5-4 and TRBJ2-1, with a weak D call TRBD2 (6 bases). CDR3 length: 15 amino acids. Germline CDR1 reads SGHNT; CDR2 reads YYREEE (reference sequence). V lost 3 bases, J lost 1 base, and 11 bases lay in between. The CDR3 here is CASSSPGRSYNEQFF. CDR3 nucleotide sequence: TGTGCCAGCAGCTCACCAGGGAGGTCCTACAATGAGCAGTTCTTC.

The gene calls are TRBV7-9 and TRBJ2-2; maybe TRBD2 (6 bases). V lost 4 bases, J lost 3 bases, and 18 bases lay in between. Germline CDR1 and CDR2: SEHNR and FQNEAQ (reference sequence). There are 17 residues in the CDR3. The DNA for the CDR3 is TGTGCCAGCAGCTCCCGGAGCTCGGGAGCGGACACCGGGGAGCTGTTTTTT. This sequence encodes CASSSRSSGADTGELFF.